Presented here are 23 T cell receptor beta chains from one specimen sequenced in a study of identical twins. TCRdb re-called the 5' RACE reads through MiXCR, storing one row per CDR3 protein. Among 750,000 to 950,000 distinct CDR3 sequences listed, roughly an eighth were seen once. This same sample was also taken into another study, of yellow fever vaccine responses in identical twins.

Sequencing used PBMCs. The receptors originated from a woman between 18 and 29 years old in good health.

The chain combines TRBV4-2 with TRBJ2-6, with 10 bases identical to TRBD2. CDR1 and CDR2 from the germline V gene are LGHNA and YNFKEQ. V gave up 1 base and J gave up 4 bases; unmatched junction bases: 10. The CDR3 consists of 19 residues. CDR3 sequence: CASSQGGSSGSPGANVLTF. In nucleotides, the CDR3 is TGTGCCAGCAGCCAAGGGGGGTCTAGCGGGAGTCCGGGGGCCAACGTCCTGACTTTC.

The rearrangement links TRBV2 to TRBJ2-1; 10 bases align to TRBD2. This CDR3 is built from 15 residues. The germline CDR1 and CDR2 sequences are SNHLY and FYNNEI. Trimming at V came to 8 bases and at J to 0 bases, leaving 4 bases not matched to a gene. The DNA for the CDR3 is TGTGCCAGCCTTAGCGGGAGGCTCTCCTACAATGAGCAGTTCTTC. Encoded protein: CASLSGRLSYNEQFF.

This sequence joins TRBV28 and TRBJ2-2; 11 bases agree with TRBD2. Trimming took 5 bases from V and 0 from J; bases not matched to a gene: 14. The CDR3 spans 20 residues. CDR1 is MDHEN, CDR2 SYDVKM, per germline. Written as DNA, the CDR3 is TGTGCCAGCAGTAAACGACCGACTAGCGGGATATACGCGAACACCGGGGAGCTGTTTTTT. This translates into CASSKRPTSGIYANTGELFF. The variable domain in full, with the rest retrieved from reference TRBV28 and TRBJ2-2, is DVKVTQSSRYLVKRTGEKVFLECVQDMDHENMFWYRQDPGLGLRLIYFSYDVKMKEKGDIPEGYSVSREKKERFSLILESASTNQTSMYLCASSKRPTSGIYANTGELFFGEGSRLTVL.

The CDR3 protein is CASSPPFRDSVVPEAFF. CDR3 DNA: TGTGCCAGCAGCCCCCCCTTCCGGGACAGCGTTGTCCCTGAAGCTTTCTTT. This chain uses TRBV7-2 with TRBJ1-1; 7 bases are a match to TRBD1. CDR1 and CDR2 (germline): SGHTA, FQGNSA. Trimming at V came to 5 bases and at J to 6 bases, leaving 18 bases not matched to a gene. There are 17 residues in the CDR3.

V is TRBV11-2 and J is TRBJ2-7; the match to TRBD2 covers 8 bases. With V trimmed by 3 bases and J by 2 bases, 3 bases remained unmatched. Germline V gives CDR1 SGHAT, CDR2 FQNNGV. The CDR3 extends over 14 amino acids. CDR3 nucleotides: TGTGCCAGCAGCTTGGGACTAGGGGCCTACGAGCAGTACTTC. It translates to CASSLGLGAYEQYF.

The gene calls are TRBV6-2 or TRBV6-3 and TRBJ1-5; D possibly corresponds to TRBD1 (5 bases). The CDR3 is 19 amino acids. V lost 3 bases to trimming and J lost 0 bases, with 21 bases between them. Germline-derived CDR1 and CDR2 are MNHEY and SVGEGT. CDR3 sequence (DNA): TGTGCCAGCAGTTATCCGAGGCGTCAGGGCGGTAATAGCAATCAGCCCCAGCATTTT. Translating it yields CASSYPRRQGGNSNQPQHF.

This clonotype showed up just a few times. The V gene is TRBV29-1, the J gene TRBJ1-1; D might be TRBD1 (5 bases). Germline loops: CDR1 SQVTM, CDR2 ANQGSEA. Trimming shortened V by 4 bases and J by 5 bases, and 11 bases separated the two germline ends. This CDR3 is built from 12 residues. CDR3 bases: TGCAGCGTTGCCGGGGGAATAACTGAAGCTTTCTTT. The encoded protein is CSVAGGITEAFF.

This clonotype has only a few counts. CDR3 loop: CATSRAGVYGYTF. CDR3 bases: TGTGCCACCAGCAGAGCTGGGGTCTATGGCTACACCTTC. The chain links TRBV15 to TRBJ1-2; D call uncertain. Trimming cost V 1 base and J 4 bases, with 7 bases left between them. Germline V CDR1 and CDR2: LNHNV, YYDKDF (reference sequence). The CDR3 is 13 amino acids.

The genes are TRBV28 and TRBJ2-5; possible D gene TRBD1, 6 bases. V was cut by 3 bases and J by 5 bases, with 16 bases left in between. This CDR3 has 15 residues. From germline, CDR1 is MDHEN and CDR2 SYDVKM. The CDR3 bases are TGTGCCAGCAGTTTTTTCAGGGGCGCGAGGGAGACCCAGTACTTC. Its protein product is CASSFFRGARETQYF.

The chain has TRBV6-1 and TRBJ2-7; D remains unclear. V was trimmed by 4 bases and J by 4 bases, leaving 14 bases between them. The CDR3 has 14 residues. Germline values: CDR1 MNHNS, CDR2 SASEGT. The CDR3 loop is CASSAPSAYYEQYV. The CDR3 coding sequence is TGTGCCAGCAGTGCCCCATCCGCGTATTACGAGCAGTACGTC.

The chain joins TRBV20-1 to TRBJ2-4; TRBD2 agrees at 10 bases. CDR1 is DFQATT and CDR2 is SNEGSKA in the germline V gene (reference sequence). The CDR3 length is 15 residues. Losses at the gene ends were 5 bases for V and 3 bases for J; bases not matched to a gene: 7. The DNA for the CDR3 is TGCAGTGCTTACCGACTAGCGGGCTACAAAAACATTCAGTACTTC. It specifies CSAYRLAGYKNIQYF.

This clonotype was counted ten times or more. The gene calls are TRBV5-5 and TRBJ2-5; D remains ambiguous. The germline CDR1 and CDR2 sequences are SGHKS and YYEKEE (reference sequence). V was pared by 4 bases and J by 4 bases, with 20 bases between. There are 16 residues in the CDR3. CDR3 protein: CASSRQSESQRETQYF. Written as DNA, the CDR3 is TGTGCCAGCAGCCGCCAAAGCGAGAGTCAGCGAGAGACCCAGTACTTC.

This clonotype occurred a few times. This chain connects TRBV24-1 to TRBJ2-1; D is uncertain. The V and J ends lost 9 bases and 2 bases respectively, with 4 bases between them. CDR1 and CDR2 from the germline V gene are KGHDR and SFDVKD. This CDR3 has 11 residues. The CDR3 region is CATATYNEQFF. DNA of the CDR3: TGTGCCACCGCGACCTACAATGAGCAGTTCTTC.

This clonotype was seen a handful of times. The chain carries TRBV12-3 or TRBV12-4 and TRBJ2-2; maybe TRBD2 (6 bases). Trimming removed 7 bases from V and 6 bases from J, with 18 bases in between. The CDR3 runs 15 residues. DNA for the CDR3: TGTGCCAGCACCCGACTCATGACTAGTTCCGGGGAGCTGTTTTTT. Residues: CASTRLMTSSGELFF.

The chain combines TRBV15 with TRBJ2-7, with TRBD2 as a possible D gene (5 bases). The CDR3 spans 16 residues. The V end lost 0 bases, the J end lost 2 bases, and 14 bases lay between the germline ends. Germline V gene lookup returns CDR1 LNHNV and CDR2 YYDKDF (reference sequence). CDR3 sequence: CATSRDRGSAPYEQYF. The CDR3 DNA reads as TGTGCCACCAGCAGAGATCGGGGAAGTGCTCCCTACGAGCAGTACTTC.

In regard to this clonotype: It may be a read error: a sequence one base away is much more abundant. The J gene is TRBJ2-6, the V gene TRBV2; D perhaps matches TRBD1 (5 bases). V lost 7 bases and J lost 1, with 8 bases in between. This CDR3 region has 14 residues. Germline assignment: CDR1 SNHLY and CDR2 FYNNEI. The CDR3 coding sequence is TGTGCCAGCATCCAGGGATCTGGGGCCAACGTCCTGACTTTC. This gives the protein CASIQGSGANVLTF.

This clonotype appeared many times. The chain couples TRBV20-1 to TRBJ2-3; D gene uncertain. This CDR3 is built from 15 residues. Trimming took off 1 base at V and 1 base at J, with 12 bases between the two ends. Germline CDR1 DFQATT, CDR2 SNEGSKA (reference sequence). CDR3 nucleotides: TGCAGTGCTAGAGCGGGCAGGCCGGGCACAGATACGCAGTATTTT. It specifies CSARAGRPGTDTQYF.

A few counts support this clonotype. CDR3 sequence reads: CSASFTQYF. Written as DNA, the CDR3 is TGCAGTGCTAGCTTTACGCAGTATTTT. This rearrangement joins TRBV20-1 to TRBJ2-3; D not resolved. The CDR3 is made up of 9 amino acids. Germline V gene lookup returns CDR1 DFQATT and CDR2 SNEGSKA (reference sequence). V was cut by 3 bases and J by 8 bases, with 3 bases left in between.

In its sample, this clonotype was seen a few times. A read error may account for a junction end that differs from germline. The chain is built from TRBV4-2 and TRBJ2-1; 10 bases map to TRBD2. This CDR3 region has 12 residues. Germline loops: CDR1 LGHNA, CDR2 YNFKEQ. CDR3 coding DNA: TGTGCCAGCAGCTACCAAGCGGGAGGGCCTTTATTC. It encodes CASSYQAGGPLF.

This clonotype was picked up a small number of times. CDR3 DNA sequence: TGCGCCAGCAGACGGAGGACAGGGGGCGCCTACAATGAGCAGTTCTTC. Its translation is CASRRRTGGAYNEQFF. V gene TRBV5-1 combines with J gene TRBJ2-1, with TRBD1 matching over 11 bases. Germline V CDR1 and CDR2: SGHRS, YFSETQ. The length of the CDR3 is 16 residues. The trim removed 5 bases at V and 2 bases at J, leaving 6 bases unmatched.

This chain links TRBV20-1 with TRBJ2-7, with 7 bases lining up with TRBD1. The junction had 12 bases not matched to a gene; V was cut back by 2 bases and J by 2 bases. CDR1 and CDR2 from the germline V gene are DFQATT and SNEGSKA (reference sequence). The CDR3 consists of 16 residues. CDR3 loop: CSARRDSVDSPYEQYF. CDR3 in DNA: TGCAGTGCTAGAAGGGACAGCGTGGATTCCCCCTACGAGCAGTACTTC.

Concerning this clonotype: One end of the junction varies from germline; a read error may be responsible. This chain links TRBV29-1 with TRBJ2-2, with TRBD1 matching 7 bases. CDR3 length: 14 residues. Germline CDR1 reads SQVTM; CDR2 reads ANQGSEA. CDR3 loop: CSVAWDRITGEPFF. CDR3 in DNA: TGCAGCGTTGCCTGGGACAGAATCACCGGGGAGCCGTTTTTT.

There are many counts of this clonotype. The chain's CDR3 is CASSDRTGRHEKLFF. The CDR3 bases are TGTGCCAGCAGTGACCGGACAGGGCGTCATGAAAAACTGTTTTTT. The V gene is TRBV6-1, the J gene TRBJ1-4, with 8 bases aligning to TRBD1. The V gene's germline CDR1 is MNHNS and CDR2 SASEGT. The V gene end was trimmed by 3 bases and the J gene end by 6 bases; junction bases not matched to a gene: 6. The CDR3 is made up of 15 amino acids.